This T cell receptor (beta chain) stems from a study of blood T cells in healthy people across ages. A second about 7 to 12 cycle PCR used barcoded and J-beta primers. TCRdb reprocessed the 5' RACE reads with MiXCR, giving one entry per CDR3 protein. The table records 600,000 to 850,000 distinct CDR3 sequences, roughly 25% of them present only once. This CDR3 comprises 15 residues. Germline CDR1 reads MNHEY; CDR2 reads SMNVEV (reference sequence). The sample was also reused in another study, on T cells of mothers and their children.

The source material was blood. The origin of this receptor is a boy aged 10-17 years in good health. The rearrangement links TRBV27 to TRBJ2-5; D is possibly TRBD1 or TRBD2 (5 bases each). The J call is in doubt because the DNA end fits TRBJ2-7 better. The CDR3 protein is CASSPYGTVYYEQYF. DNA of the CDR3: TGTGCCAGCAGCCCATACGGGACGGTATACTACGAGCAGTACTTC.